The entry below describes one T cell receptor (beta chain). This clonotype was detected only a few times. Its antigen has not been determined. No base-level quality is on record; no much larger clone is a single base apart. Libraries were built with RT-PCR. The instrument given in TCRdb is Illumina HiSeq 2500. The public reads were reprocessed in TCRdb via fastp at Q25 and MiXCR, keeping in-frame beta chains. Identical CDR3 protein sequences are pooled into one entry, listed with their most common genes and DNA. The sample includes roughly 700,000 distinct CDR3 sequences, with about 14% observed a single time. Around 7.3% of the sample rests with the top ten. The data are from a study of response to subunit inactivated influenza vaccine (dated by TCRdb to between 2018 and 2020). A note on the overall study: The study used deep quantitative T cell receptor repertoire profiling to track responses to a trivalent subunit inactivated influenza vaccine. The research as a whole found: It was suggested by the authors that each seasonal influenza vaccination may recruit only a limited number of new T cells.

The cysteine opens and the phenylalanine closes a CDR3 of 15 amino acids. Only CDR3 DNA remains: 45 bases, in frame from the first base. CDR1 and CDR2 are read off the germline V gene as SGHAT and FQNNGV. The V end gives up 4 bases and the J end 6 bases, leaving 6 bases in the junction not matched to a gene. The starting material was PBMCs from blood, obtained around two weeks before vaccination. This TCR was sampled from a man over 45 who received an inactivated influenza vaccine. Donor details come from another sample of the same person, matched by shared clones. Here the chain combines TRBV11-2 and TRBJ2-2, with TRBD1 matching 9 junction bases. The DNA sequence is given as TGTGCCAGCAGCTATGGGACAGGGTTTGCCGGGGAGCTGTTTTTT. Its amino acids are CASSYGTGFAGELFF.